This T cell receptor beta chain derives from a study of OX40 agonist ivuxolimab in advanced cancers. Study at large: Ivuxolimab doses were 0.01, 0.1, 0.3, 1.5, 3 or 10 mg/kg every 2 weeks. Among those enrolled, mean age was about 58 years (range about 23 to 79) and about 82% were male.

The repertoire was sequenced with immunoSEQ multiplex PCR; TCRdb's copy has only in-frame clones and lacks some. The sample contains over 50,000 clones, around 83% of which appear only once. Trimming shortened V by 0 bases and J by 0 bases, and 13 bases separated the two germline ends. CDR1 SEHNR and CDR2 FQNEAQ come from the germline V gene (reference sequence). This CDR3 has 17 residues. The source of this sequence is an adult with an advanced solid tumor such as melanoma, head and neck, liver or kidney cancer. The input for sequencing was CD4+ or CD8+ T cells sorted from blood, taken in a trial of the OX40 agonist ivuxolimab. This chain connects TRBV7-9 to TRBJ2-3; D is perhaps TRBD2 (6 bases). CDR3 DNA sequence: TGTGCCAGCAGCTTAGCAAATGGAGGGCCTAGCACAGATACGCAGTATTTT. Protein product: CASSLANGGPSTDTQYF.